This T cell receptor (beta chain) was found in a study of cytomegalovirus exposure and HLA in healthy donors. Overall study findings and caveats: The classifier reportedly diagnosed cytomegalovirus status with high sensitivity and specificity. The authors enumerated around 150 TCR beta chains as linked to cytomegalovirus. In vitro experiments confirmed that a few CMV-associated chains were specific for CMV antigens. Usually a TCR sequence was rare, but some public TCRs were found in many donors.

Worth noting for this clone: The antigen is undetermined.

Per germline, CDR1 SGHRS and CDR2 YFSETQ. V was cut by 4 bases and J by 0 bases, with 4 bases left in between. This CDR3 is built from 12 residues. Profiling relied on immunoSEQ multiplex PCR, and the TCRdb table lists in-frame clones only, not all of them. The data show roughly 120,000 clones, with about 93% seen just once and less than 1.5% held by the top ten. This chain connects TRBV5-1 to TRBJ1-2; D is unclear. Sequenced: PBMCs. This TCR was recovered from a woman aged 18-29 years in good health and CMV-seronegative. The CDR3 protein is CASSVSNYGYTF. In DNA, the CDR3 is TGCGCCAGCAGCGTATCTAACTATGGCTACACCTTC. Together with reference TRBV5-1 and TRBJ1-2, the CDR3 gives the full variable domain: KAGVTQTPRYLIKTRGQQVTLSCSPISGHRSVSWYQQTPGQGLQFLFEYFSETQRNKGNFPGRFSGRQFSNSRSEMNVSTLELGDSALYLCASSVSNYGYTFGSGTRLTVV.